The source of this T cell receptor (beta chain) is a study of blood T cell repertoires in COVID-19. Sequencing used immunoSEQ multiplex PCR; TCRdb keeps in-frame clones, though not all of them. The sample gives about 250,000 clones, 85% to 90% of which show up once; about 1.7% is in the top ten. In germline, CDR1 is LGHDT, CDR2 YNNKEL (reference sequence). The CDR3 is 14 amino acids. V was pared by 2 bases and J by 5 bases, with 5 bases of the junction left unmatched. The specimen was PBMCs or T cells enriched from blood (not recorded which). This chain links TRBV3-1 (or the pseudogene TRBV3-2) with TRBJ1-1, with TRBD1 identical over 7 bases. The TCR originated in a man in his forties who had recovered from COVID-19. The CDR3 loop is CASSQQDRETEAFF. Written as DNA, the CDR3 is TGTGCCAGCAGCCAACAAGACAGGGAAACTGAAGCTTTCTTT.